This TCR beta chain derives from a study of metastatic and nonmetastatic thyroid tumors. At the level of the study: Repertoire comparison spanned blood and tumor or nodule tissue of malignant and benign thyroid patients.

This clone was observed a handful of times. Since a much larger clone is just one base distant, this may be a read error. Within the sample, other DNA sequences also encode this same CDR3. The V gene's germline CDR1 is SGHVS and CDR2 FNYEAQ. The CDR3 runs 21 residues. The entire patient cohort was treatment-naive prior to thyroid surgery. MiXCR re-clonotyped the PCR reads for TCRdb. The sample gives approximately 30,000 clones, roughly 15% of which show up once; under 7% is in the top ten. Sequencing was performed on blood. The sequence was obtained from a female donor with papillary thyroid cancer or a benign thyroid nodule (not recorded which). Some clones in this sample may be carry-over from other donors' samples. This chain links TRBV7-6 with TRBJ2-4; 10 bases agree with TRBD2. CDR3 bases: TGTGCCAGTAGCTTAGCGCCTTTCTCTAGCGGGAGTACGGGGGCCAAAAACATTCAGTACTTC. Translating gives CASSLAPFSSGSTGAKNIQYF.